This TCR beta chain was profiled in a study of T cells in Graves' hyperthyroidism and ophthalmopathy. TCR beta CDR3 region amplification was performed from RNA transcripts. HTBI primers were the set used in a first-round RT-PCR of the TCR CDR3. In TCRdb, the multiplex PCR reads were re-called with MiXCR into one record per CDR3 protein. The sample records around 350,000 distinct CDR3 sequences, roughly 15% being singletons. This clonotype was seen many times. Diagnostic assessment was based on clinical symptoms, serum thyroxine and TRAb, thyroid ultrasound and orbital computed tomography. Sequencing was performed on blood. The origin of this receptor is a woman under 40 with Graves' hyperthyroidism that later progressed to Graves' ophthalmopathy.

The CDR3 nucleotides read TGCAGTGCTAGAGGGAGTGGGGGAACAGAGACCCAGTACTTC. Translating gives CSARGSGGTETQYF. J is TRBJ2-5 and V is TRBV20-1; TRBD1 or TRBD2 may be the D gene (5 bases each). The V gene's germline CDR1 is DFQATT and CDR2 SNEGSKA (reference sequence). This CDR3 spans 14 amino acids. Trimming left V 1 base short and J 4 bases short, with 13 bases between.